These 17 T cell receptor beta chains were all obtained from the same sample, sequenced in a study of T cell responses to AZD1222 COVID-19 vaccine. Sequencing was performed with immunoSEQ multiplex PCR; in TCRdb, only in-frame clones are kept and a portion is missing. Seen here are about 50,000 clones, over 60% observed once, and the top ten hold around 6.6%. Sequenced material: peripheral blood, taken on day 0 of AZD1222 vaccination. These receptors were taken from an adult in good health.

This chain joins TRBV28 and TRBJ1-2, with TRBD1 matching over 10 bases. The CDR3 sequence is 13 residues long. Looked up from germline, CDR1 is MDHEN and CDR2 is SYDVKM. The trim removed 3 bases at V and 8 bases at J, leaving 3 bases unmatched. The CDR3 reads CASSFRDRGGYTF. The DNA of the CDR3 is TGTGCCAGCAGTTTCCGGGACAGGGGCGGCTACACCTTC.

The V and J genes are TRBV7-9 and TRBJ1-6, with D hard to call. V was clipped by 8 bases and J by 7 bases, with 12 bases between them. The CDR3 is 13 residues long. CDR1 and CDR2 from the germline V gene are SEHNR and FQNEAQ (reference sequence). The CDR3: CASGGIGNSPLHF. The DNA for the CDR3 is TGTGCCAGCGGCGGAATCGGGAATTCACCCCTCCACTTT. The complete variable domain, with remaining parts taken from reference TRBV7-9 and TRBJ1-6, reads DTGVSQNPRHKITKRGQNVTFRCDPISEHNRLYWYRQTLGQGPEFLTYFQNEAQLEKSRLLSDRFSAERPKGSFSTLEIQRTEQGDSAMYLCASGGIGNSPLHFGNGTRLTVT.

This clone was detected a few times. The chain is built from TRBV5-5 and TRBJ1-1; tentative D call: TRBD1 (5 bases). V dropped 1 base and J dropped 5 bases, with 12 bases sitting between them. Germline CDR1 SGHKS, CDR2 YYEKEE (reference sequence). The CDR3 runs to 14 residues. This CDR3 reads CASSLLGVGTEAFF. Written as DNA, the CDR3 is TGTGCCAGCAGCTTGTTAGGGGTAGGGACTGAAGCTTTCTTT.

This clone showed up just once. J is TRBJ1-2 and V is TRBV11-2, with D possibly being TRBD1 (6 bases). Trimming cost V 5 bases and J 4 bases, with 14 bases left between them. The CDR3 runs to 14 residues. Germline loops: CDR1 SGHAT, CDR2 FQNNGV. The CDR3 nucleotides read TGTGCCAGCAGCCTGGGGGCCGAAAGCTATGGCTACACCTTC. Translated, it gives CASSLGAESYGYTF.

The J gene is TRBJ1-5, the V gene TRBV10-2; D is undetermined. This CDR3 has 14 residues. V lost 7 bases to trimming and J lost 3 bases, with 13 bases between them. Germline lookup yields CDR1 WSHSY and CDR2 SAAADI. CDR3 loop: CASKVGQPNQPQHF. The CDR3 nucleotides read TGCGCCAGCAAAGTAGGTCAGCCCAATCAGCCCCAGCATTTT.

This chain links TRBV19 with TRBJ1-2, with 8 bases identical to TRBD1. CDR1 is LNHDA, CDR2 SQIVND, per germline (reference sequence). This CDR3 spans 13 amino acids. V dropped 6 bases and J dropped 8; count of bases not matched to a gene: 8. The DNA of the CDR3 is TGTGCCAGTAGCCTGGGACAGGCCCGGGGCTACACCTTC. Translating it yields CASSLGQARGYTF.

This chain uses TRBV27 with TRBJ1-5, with a tentative D call TRBD1 (6 bases). The germline V gene has CDR1 MNHEY and CDR2 SMNVEV (reference sequence). This CDR3 has 14 residues. V was pared by 3 bases and J by 5 bases, with 11 bases between. The CDR3 protein is CASSFMNRDQPQHF. CDR3 nucleotide sequence: TGTGCCAGCAGTTTCATGAACAGGGATCAGCCCCAGCATTTT.

The chain couples TRBV3-1 (or the pseudogene TRBV3-2) to TRBJ2-7, with D possibly TRBD2 on 5 matching bases. This CDR3 has 15 amino acids. Germline V CDR1 and CDR2: LGHDT, YNNKEL (reference sequence). The V and J ends lost 2 bases and 3 bases respectively, with 14 bases between them. DNA for the CDR3: TGTGCCAGCAGCCAATCAGGCGGGCTCAGCTACGAGCAGTACTTC. It is translated as CASSQSGGLSYEQYF.

This chain uses TRBV9 with TRBJ1-5, with 8 bases lining up with TRBD1. The CDR3 consists of 14 residues. CDR1 SGDLS and CDR2 YYNGEE come from the germline V gene. With 4 bases clipped from V and 10 bases from J, the junction kept 10 bases outside the gene matches. In DNA form, the CDR3 reads TGTGCCAGCAGCTCCGGGACAGGCAGGGACCCCCAGCATTTT. Its translation: CASSSGTGRDPQHF. The variable domain in full, completed from reference TRBV9 and TRBJ1-5, reads DSGVTQTPKHLITATGQRVTLRCSPRSGDLSVYWYQQSLDQGLQFLIQYYNGEERAKGNILERFSAQQFPDLHSELNLSSLELGDSALYFCASSSGTGRDPQHFGDGTRLSIL.

This chain uses TRBV5-4 with TRBJ1-4, with 9 positions matching TRBD1. The CDR3 is made up of 15 amino acids. V was pared by 7 bases and J by 7 bases, with 11 bases of the junction left unmatched. Per germline, CDR1 SGHNT and CDR2 YYREEE (reference sequence). The CDR3 spells CASAVRTGAVEKLFF. DNA of the CDR3: TGTGCCAGCGCCGTAAGGACAGGGGCGGTTGAAAAACTGTTTTTT.

The gene calls are TRBV19 and TRBJ1-5; D perhaps matches TRBD1 (6 bases). Trimming pared 3 bases from V and 3 bases from J, leaving 12 bases between. CDR3 length equals 15 residues. The germline gives CDR1 LNHDA, CDR2 SQIVND (reference sequence). CDR3 DNA: TGTGCCAGTAGTATCGGGGGGCCTTACAATCAGCCCCAGCATTTT. This codes for CASSIGGPYNQPQHF.

A few counts support this clone. This rearrangement joins TRBV5-6 to TRBJ1-5; no clear D gene. V dropped 0 bases and J dropped 2 bases, with 9 bases sitting between them. Germline loops: CDR1 SGHDT, CDR2 YYEEEE. There are 15 residues in the CDR3. CDR3 coding DNA: TGTGCCAGCAGCTTGGAAGGGTATGGCAATCAGCCCCAGCATTTT. Its protein is CASSLEGYGNQPQHF. Using reference TRBV5-6 and TRBJ1-5 for the parts outside the CDR3, the full variable domain is DAGVTQSPTHLIKTRGQQVTLRCSPKSGHDTVSWYQQALGQGPQFIFQYYEEEERQRGNFPDRFSGHQFPNYSSELNVNALLLGDSALYLCASSLEGYGNQPQHFGDGTRLSIL.

V gene TRBV2 combines with J gene TRBJ1-2; 9 bases map to TRBD1. J gave up 2 bases and V 9 bases, and 4 bases lay outside the gene matches. This CDR3 spans 13 amino acids. CDR1 and CDR2 (germline): SNHLY, FYNNEI. This chain's CDR3 is CASDRGWNYGYTF. For the CDR3, the DNA is TGTGCCAGTGACAGGGGGTGGAACTATGGCTACACCTTC.

V is TRBV6-5 and J is TRBJ2-1, with 9 nucleotides matching TRBD2. Trimming took 7 bases from V and 9 from J; bases not matched to a gene: 13. The CDR3 is 15 amino acids. Germline CDR1 MNHEY, CDR2 SVGAGI. CDR3 coding DNA: TGTGCCAGCAATGCTTATGCGGGGGGGGAAAGTGAGCAGTTCTTC. It translates to CASNAYAGGESEQFF.

This sequence joins TRBV3-1 (or the pseudogene TRBV3-2) and TRBJ1-5; tentative D call: TRBD1 (5 bases). The length of the CDR3 is 13 residues. CDR1 and CDR2 from the germline V gene are LGHDT and YNNKEL (reference sequence). The V gene lost 2 bases and the J gene lost 6 bases, with 8 bases spanning the gap. The DNA of the CDR3 is TGTGCCAGCAGCCAACGGGGGACTCAGCCCCAGCATTTT. It yields the protein CASSQRGTQPQHF.

J is TRBJ2-1 and V is TRBV27; D unresolved. The V and J ends lost 5 bases and 10 bases respectively, with 12 bases between them. This CDR3 region has 12 residues. The germline V gene has CDR1 MNHEY and CDR2 SMNVEV (reference sequence). The CDR3 loop reads CASSPDVEEQFF. The DNA for the CDR3 is TGTGCCAGCAGTCCCGATGTGGAAGAGCAGTTCTTC.

This clone appeared a few times. The chain couples TRBV27 to TRBJ1-5, with D unresolved. CDR1 and CDR2 from the germline V gene are MNHEY and SMNVEV (reference sequence). This CDR3 contains 13 residues. Trimming took off 2 bases at V and 4 bases at J, with 6 bases between the two ends. CDR3 loop: CASSLGSNQPQHF. In DNA, the CDR3 is TGTGCCAGCAGTTTAGGCAGTAATCAGCCCCAGCATTTT.